What follows describes a single TCR beta chain. As yet, its antigen is unknown. This sample was included in a study of cytomegalovirus exposure and HLA in healthy donors. Study outcomes and limitations: Analyses of presence/absence relied on an assumption of roughly uniform sequencing depth across donors. Accurate prediction of HLA-A and HLA-B alleles (for most subjects) was reportedly achieved from TCR beta sequences. There were 150 to 200 TCR beta chains listed as cytomegalovirus-associated. Reports described diagnosis of cytomegalovirus status by the classifier as highly specific and sensitive.

The CDR3 covers 14 residues. CDR1 is SNHLY and CDR2 is FYNNEI in the germline V gene. The junction had 6 bases not matched to a gene; V was cut back by 3 bases and J by 5 bases. Primers included in the PCR were 60 Vbeta and 13 Jbeta primers. Profiling relied on immunoSEQ multiplex PCR, and the TCRdb table lists in-frame clones only, not all of them. Of roughly 100,000 clones in the sample, around 61% are singletons; the top ten hold around 3.3%. The material sequenced was PBMCs. The sequence was collected from a woman between 50 and 59 years old in good health and CMV-seronegative. The chain uses TRBV2 and TRBJ1-2; 7 positions match TRBD1. Here the CDR3 DNA reads TGTGCCAGCAGTGAGACAGGGTTCCCGTATGGCTACACCTTC. Its protein is CASSETGFPYGYTF.